This entry describes one T cell receptor (beta chain). Its antigen is currently unknown. Germline loops: CDR1 MNHNS, CDR2 SASEGT. Trimming pared 5 bases from V and 2 bases from J, leaving 8 bases between. This CDR3 comprises 13 residues. The data derive from a study of OX40 agonist ivuxolimab in advanced cancers. Study overall: The patients' treatment was ivuxolimab, an agonistic anti-OX40 (CD134) antibody.

Produced via immunoSEQ multiplex PCR; TCRdb's table is partial and in-frame only. The sample has about 36,000 clones; about 81% are singletons. Findings and limits, study-wide: Expanded peripheral T-cell antigen specificity went undetermined. Partial responders at 0.1-3.0 mg/kg showed near-lowest clonal expansion. There was clonal expansion of CD4+ and CD8+ blood T cells by week 6 at 0.1 to 3.0 mg/kg.

V and J are TRBV6-1 and TRBJ2-3, with D possibly TRBD2 on 6 matching bases. The sequence derives from an adult with an advanced solid tumor such as melanoma, head and neck, liver or kidney cancer. This material consisted of CD4+ or CD8+ T cells sorted from blood, taken in a trial of the OX40 agonist ivuxolimab. CDR3 sequence reads: CASSLAATDTQYF. In DNA form, the CDR3 reads TGTGCCAGCAGTTTAGCGGCCACAGATACGCAGTATTTT.